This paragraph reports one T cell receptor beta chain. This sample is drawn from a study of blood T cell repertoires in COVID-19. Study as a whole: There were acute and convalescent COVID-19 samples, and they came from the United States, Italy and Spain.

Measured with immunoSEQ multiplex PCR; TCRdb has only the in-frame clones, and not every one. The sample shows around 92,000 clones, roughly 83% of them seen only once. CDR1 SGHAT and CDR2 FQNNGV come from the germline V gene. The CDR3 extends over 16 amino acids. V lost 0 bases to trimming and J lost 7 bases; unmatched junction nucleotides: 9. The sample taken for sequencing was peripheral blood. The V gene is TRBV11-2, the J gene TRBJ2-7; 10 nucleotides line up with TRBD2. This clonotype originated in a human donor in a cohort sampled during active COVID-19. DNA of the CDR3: TGTGCCAGCAGCTTAGATCATAGCGGGGGGCTCCGAGAGCAGTACTTC. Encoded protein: CASSLDHSGGLREQYF.